The rows below give T cell receptor beta chains drawn from one sample of a study of T-cell memory formation after mild COVID-19. TCRdb redid the calling of the 5' RACE reads with MiXCR, one entry per CDR3 protein. The sample lists roughly 480,000 distinct CDR3 sequences, roughly 25% seen once, with roughly an eighth in the top ten. Sequenced: PBMCs or a T cell subset sorted from them (not recorded which). Every receptor here comes from an adult woman who had mild COVID-19 (a few samples of this study predate the infection). Cell type and time point are not known. Both conserved end residues are part of each CDR3. The order of the fields is D gene, J gene, clone size, V gene, CDR3 protein, CDR3 DNA. D genes are given only for firm matches. Where a row states a size, it is once, few, many or the class of an expanded clone; other rows omit it.

NA	TRBJ2-1	NA	TRBV9	CASSVLDASSYNEQFF	TGTGCCAGCAGCGTTCTCGACGCCAGCTCCTACAATGAGCAGTTCTTC
NA	TRBJ2-3	NA	TRBV29-1	CSVEFRSTDTQYF	TGCAGCGTTGAATTCCGGAGCACAGATACGCAGTATTTT
TRBD2	TRBJ2-7	NA	TRBV7-9	CASSTASGSRPYEQYF	TGTGCCAGCAGCACCGCTAGCGGGAGCAGACCCTACGAGCAGTACTTC
NA	TRBJ2-5	many	TRBV5-1	CASSLGNRETQYF	TGCGCCAGCAGCTTGGGGAATAGGGAGACCCAGTACTTC
NA	TRBJ1-1	few	TRBV6-1	CASRVLQGMDTEAFF	TGTGCCAGCAGGGTACTTCAGGGAATGGACACTGAAGCTTTCTTT
NA	TRBJ1-1	NA	TRBV7-8	CASSRRREGWTEAFF	TGTGCCAGCAGCCGGAGGCGGGAGGGTTGGACTGAAGCTTTCTTT
TRBD1	TRBJ1-4	NA	TRBV27	CASSRRTGGEKLFF	TGTGCCAGCAGTCGAAGGACAGGGGGCGAAAAACTGTTTTTT
TRBD1	TRBJ1-3	few	TRBV4-2	CASSRDSPHSGNTIYF	TGTGCCAGCAGCCGGGACAGCCCACACTCTGGAAACACCATATATTTT
NA	TRBJ1-2	few	TRBV6-5	CASSSKNREGYGYTF	TGTGCCAGCAGCTCGAAGAACAGGGAAGGCTATGGCTACACCTTC
TRBD2	TRBJ2-1	NA	TRBV29-1	CSVGLARNEQFF	TGCAGCGTCGGACTAGCGCGGAATGAGCAGTTCTTC
NA	TRBJ2-3	few	TRBV7-2	CASSHDRTYTDTQYF	TGTGCCAGCAGCCATGACAGGACCTACACAGATACGCAGTATTTT
NA	TRBJ2-1	NA	TRBV5-6	CASSSHREGQFF	TGTGCCAGCAGCTCCCACAGGGAGGGGCAGTTCTTC
NA	TRBJ1-2	NA	TRBV18	CASSPRRGADYGYTF	TGTGCCAGCTCACCACGGCGGGGGGCGGACTATGGCTACACCTTC
NA	TRBJ2-2	NA	TRBV21-1	CASSKEGLAGPCTGELFF	TGTGCCAGCAGCAAAGAGGGACTAGCGGGCCCGTGCACCGGGGAGCTGTTTTTT
TRBD2	TRBJ2-1	few	TRBV6-5	CASSPGLAPNEQFF	TGTGCCAGCAGCCCTGGACTAGCGCCGAATGAGCAGTTCTTC
NA	TRBJ2-3	NA	TRBV18	CASSPEGGTTDTQYF	TGTGCCAGCTCACCGGAGGGGGGGACCACAGATACGCAGTATTTT
NA	TRBJ2-5	NA	TRBV24-1	CATSERGVRETQYF	TGTGCCACCAGTGAGAGAGGGGTACGGGAGACCCAGTACTTC
NA	TRBJ1-5	few	TRBV10-3	CAIARSGNNQPQHF	TGTGCCATCGCGAGATCCGGGAACAATCAGCCCCAGCATTTT
TRBD1	TRBJ2-1	few	TRBV7-7	CASSLRTGEYNEQFF	TGTGCTAGCAGCTTAAGGACAGGGGAATACAATGAGCAGTTCTTC
NA	TRBJ1-1	few	TRBV10-3	CAINWAENTEAFF	TGTGCCATCAACTGGGCGGAGAACACTGAAGCTTTCTTT
NA	TRBJ1-3	NA	TRBV5-1	CASSLGALSGNTIYF	TGCGCCAGCAGCTTGGGTGCTTTGTCTGGAAACACCATATATTTT
NA	TRBJ2-1	few	TRBV5-1	CASSLATGTYNEQFF	TGCGCCAGCAGCTTGGCAACAGGGACCTACAATGAGCAGTTCTTC
NA	TRBJ2-1	NA	TRBV7-2	CASRSYNEQFF	TGTGCCAGCAGATCATACAATGAGCAGTTCTTC
TRBD1	TRBJ1-2	once	TRBV19	CARGGQGSGYTF	TGTGCCAGAGGGGGACAGGGCAGCGGCTACACCTTC
TRBD1	TRBJ1-2	NA	TRBV27	CASSYRGPYGYTF	TGTGCCAGCAGTTACAGGGGTCCCTATGGCTACACCTTC
NA	TRBJ1-2	NA	TRBV20-1	CSATGQNYGYTF	TGCAGTGCCACGGGACAAAACTATGGCTACACCTTC